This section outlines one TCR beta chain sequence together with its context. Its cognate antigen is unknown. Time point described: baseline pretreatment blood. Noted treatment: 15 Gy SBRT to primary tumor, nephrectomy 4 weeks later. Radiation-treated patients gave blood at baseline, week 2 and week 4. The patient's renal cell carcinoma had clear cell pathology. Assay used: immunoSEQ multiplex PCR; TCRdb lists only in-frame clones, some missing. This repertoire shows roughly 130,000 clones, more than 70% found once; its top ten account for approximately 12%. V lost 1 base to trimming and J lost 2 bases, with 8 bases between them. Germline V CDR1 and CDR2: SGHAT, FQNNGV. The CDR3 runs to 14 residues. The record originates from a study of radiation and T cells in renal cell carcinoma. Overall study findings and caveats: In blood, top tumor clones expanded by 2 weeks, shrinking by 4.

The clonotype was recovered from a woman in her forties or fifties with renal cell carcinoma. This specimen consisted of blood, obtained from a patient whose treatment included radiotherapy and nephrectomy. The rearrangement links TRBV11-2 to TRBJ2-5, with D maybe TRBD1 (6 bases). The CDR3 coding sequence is TGTGCCAGCAGCTTAGCAGGGGTGCAAGAGACCCAGTACTTC. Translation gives CASSLAGVQETQYF.